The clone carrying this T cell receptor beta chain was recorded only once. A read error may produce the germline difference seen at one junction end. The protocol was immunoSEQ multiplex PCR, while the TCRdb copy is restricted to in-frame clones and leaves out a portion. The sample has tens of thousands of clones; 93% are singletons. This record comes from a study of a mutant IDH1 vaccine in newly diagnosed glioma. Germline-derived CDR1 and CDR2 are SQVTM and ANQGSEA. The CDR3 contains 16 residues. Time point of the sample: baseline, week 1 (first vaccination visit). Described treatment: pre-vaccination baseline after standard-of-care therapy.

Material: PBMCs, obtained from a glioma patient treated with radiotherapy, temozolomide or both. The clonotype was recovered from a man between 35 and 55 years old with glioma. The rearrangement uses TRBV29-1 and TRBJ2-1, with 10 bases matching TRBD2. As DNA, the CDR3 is TGCAGCGTCGAAGGGGCCCTAGCGGGGGACTACAATGAGCAGTTCTTC. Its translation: CSVEGALAGDYNEQFF.